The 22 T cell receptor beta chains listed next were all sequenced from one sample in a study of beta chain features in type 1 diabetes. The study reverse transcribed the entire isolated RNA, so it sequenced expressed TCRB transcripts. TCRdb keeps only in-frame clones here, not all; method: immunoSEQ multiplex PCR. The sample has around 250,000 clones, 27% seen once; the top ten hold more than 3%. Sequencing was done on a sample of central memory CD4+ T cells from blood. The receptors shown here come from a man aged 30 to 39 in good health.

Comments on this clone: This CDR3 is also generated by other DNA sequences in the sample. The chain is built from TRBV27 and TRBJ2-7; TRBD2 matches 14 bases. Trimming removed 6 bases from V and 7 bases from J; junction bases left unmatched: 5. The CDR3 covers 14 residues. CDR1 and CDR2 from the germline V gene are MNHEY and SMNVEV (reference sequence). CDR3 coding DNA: TGTGCCAGCAGCCCCGGGACTAGCGGGAGAGAGCAGTACTTC. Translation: CASSPGTSGREQYF.

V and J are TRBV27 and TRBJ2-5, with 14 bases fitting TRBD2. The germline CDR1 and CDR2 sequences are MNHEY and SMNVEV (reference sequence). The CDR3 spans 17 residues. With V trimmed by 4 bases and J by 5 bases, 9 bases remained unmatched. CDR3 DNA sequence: TGTGCCAGCAGTTCCCAGACTAGCGGGAGGGCCTGGGAGACCCAGTACTTC. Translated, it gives CASSSQTSGRAWETQYF.

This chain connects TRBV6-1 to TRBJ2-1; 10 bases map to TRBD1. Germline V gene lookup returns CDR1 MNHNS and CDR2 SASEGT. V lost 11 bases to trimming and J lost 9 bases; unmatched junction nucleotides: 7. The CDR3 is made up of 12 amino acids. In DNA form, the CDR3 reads TGTGCCGGCCGGGACAGGGGAGGTGAGCAGTTCTTC. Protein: CAGRDRGGEQFF.

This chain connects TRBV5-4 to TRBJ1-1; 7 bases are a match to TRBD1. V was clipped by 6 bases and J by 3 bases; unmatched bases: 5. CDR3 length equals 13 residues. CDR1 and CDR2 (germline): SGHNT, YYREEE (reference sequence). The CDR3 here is CASTRQGDTEAFF. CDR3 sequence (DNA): TGTGCCAGCACGCGCCAGGGGGACACTGAAGCTTTCTTT.

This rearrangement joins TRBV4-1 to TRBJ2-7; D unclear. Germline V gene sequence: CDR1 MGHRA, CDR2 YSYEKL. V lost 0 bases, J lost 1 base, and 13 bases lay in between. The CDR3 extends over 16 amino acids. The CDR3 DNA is TGCGCCAGCAGCCAAGAGAAGGTAGCTACTTCCTACGAGCAGTACTTC. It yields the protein CASSQEKVATSYEQYF.

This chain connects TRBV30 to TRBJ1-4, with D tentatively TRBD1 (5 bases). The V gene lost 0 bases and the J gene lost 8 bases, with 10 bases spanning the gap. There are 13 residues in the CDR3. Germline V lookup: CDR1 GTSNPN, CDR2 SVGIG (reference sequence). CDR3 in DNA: TGTGCCTGGAGTGTAACCGGGGGGGAAAAACTGTTTTTT. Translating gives CAWSVTGGEKLFF.

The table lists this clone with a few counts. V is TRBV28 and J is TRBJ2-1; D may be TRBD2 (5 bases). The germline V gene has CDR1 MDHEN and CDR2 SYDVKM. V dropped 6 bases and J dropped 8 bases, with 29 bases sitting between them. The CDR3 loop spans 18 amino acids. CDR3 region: CASSPPVGGLSKKDEQFF. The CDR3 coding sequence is TGTGCCAGCAGCCCCCCGGTGGGCGGACTCAGCAAGAAGGATGAGCAGTTCTTC.

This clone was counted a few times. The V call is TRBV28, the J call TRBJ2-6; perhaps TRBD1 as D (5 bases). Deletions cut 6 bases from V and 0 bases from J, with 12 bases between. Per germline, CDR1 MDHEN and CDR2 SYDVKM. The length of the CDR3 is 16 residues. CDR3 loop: CASSITGASGANVLTF. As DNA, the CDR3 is TGTGCCAGCAGCATAACAGGTGCCTCTGGGGCCAACGTCCTGACTTTC.

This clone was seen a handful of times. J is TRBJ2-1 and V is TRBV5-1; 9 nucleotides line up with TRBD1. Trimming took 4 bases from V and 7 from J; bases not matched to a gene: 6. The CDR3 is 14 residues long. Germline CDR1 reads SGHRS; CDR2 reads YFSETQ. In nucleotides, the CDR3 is TGCGCCAGCAGCCCGGGGACAGGGCCAAATGAGCAGTTCTTC. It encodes CASSPGTGPNEQFF.

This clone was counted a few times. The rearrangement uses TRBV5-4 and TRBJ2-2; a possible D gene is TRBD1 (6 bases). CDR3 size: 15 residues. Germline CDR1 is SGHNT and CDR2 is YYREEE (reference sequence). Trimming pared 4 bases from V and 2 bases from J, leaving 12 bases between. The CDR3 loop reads CASSITGKNTGELFF. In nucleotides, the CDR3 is TGTGCCAGCAGCATAACAGGGAAAAACACCGGGGAGCTGTTTTTT.

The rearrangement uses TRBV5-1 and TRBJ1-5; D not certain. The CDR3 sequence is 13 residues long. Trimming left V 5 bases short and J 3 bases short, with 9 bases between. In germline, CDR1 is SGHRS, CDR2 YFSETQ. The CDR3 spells CASSSDVNQPQHF. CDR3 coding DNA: TGCGCCAGCAGTTCCGACGTCAATCAGCCCCAGCATTTT.

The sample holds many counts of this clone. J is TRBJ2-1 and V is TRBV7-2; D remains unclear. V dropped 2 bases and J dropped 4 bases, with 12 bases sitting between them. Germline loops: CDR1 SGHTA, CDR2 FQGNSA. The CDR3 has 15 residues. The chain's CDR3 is CASSLSSRSYNEQFF. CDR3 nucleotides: TGTGCCAGCAGCTTATCTTCTAGATCTTACAATGAGCAGTTCTTC.

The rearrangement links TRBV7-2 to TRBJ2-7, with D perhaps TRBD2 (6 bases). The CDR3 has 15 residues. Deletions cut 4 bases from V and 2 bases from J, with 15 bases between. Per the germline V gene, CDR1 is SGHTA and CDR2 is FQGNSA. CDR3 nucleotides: TGTGCCAGCAGCTCCTCCGCTAGCGCTGCCTACGAGCAGTACTTC. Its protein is CASSSSASAAYEQYF.

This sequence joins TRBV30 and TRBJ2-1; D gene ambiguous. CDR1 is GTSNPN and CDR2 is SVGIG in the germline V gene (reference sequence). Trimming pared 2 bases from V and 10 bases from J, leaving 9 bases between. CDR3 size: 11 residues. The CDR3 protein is CAWSFTGEQFF. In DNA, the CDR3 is TGTGCCTGGAGTTTCACTGGGGAGCAGTTCTTC.

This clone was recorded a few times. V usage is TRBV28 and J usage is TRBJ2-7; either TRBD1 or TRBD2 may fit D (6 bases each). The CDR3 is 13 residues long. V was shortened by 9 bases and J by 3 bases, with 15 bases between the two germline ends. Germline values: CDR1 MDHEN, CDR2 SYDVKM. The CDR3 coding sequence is TGTGCCAGTGGACGGGGGCCAAACTACGAGCAGTACTTC. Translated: CASGRGPNYEQYF. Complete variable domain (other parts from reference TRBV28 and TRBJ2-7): DVKVTQSSRYLVKRTGEKVFLECVQDMDHENMFWYRQDPGLGLRLIYFSYDVKMKEKGDIPEGYSVSREKKERFSLILESASTNQTSMYLCASGRGPNYEQYFGPGTRLTVT.

The CDR3, as DNA: TGTGCCAGCAGTTCAACCAGACATGAGCAGTTCTTC. It translates to CASSSTRHEQFF. The gene calls are TRBV6-5 and TRBJ2-1; D is undetermined. The CDR3 totals 12 residues. In germline, CDR1 is MNHEY, CDR2 SVGAGI. The V end lost 4 bases, the J end lost 8 bases, and 9 bases lay between the germline ends.

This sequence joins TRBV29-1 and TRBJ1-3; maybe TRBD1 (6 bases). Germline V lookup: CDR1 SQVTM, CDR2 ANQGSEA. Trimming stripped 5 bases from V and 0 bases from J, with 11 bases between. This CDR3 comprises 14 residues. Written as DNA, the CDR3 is TGCAGCGTTCGAAAGGGGGGCTCTGGAAACACCATATATTTT. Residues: CSVRKGGSGNTIYF.

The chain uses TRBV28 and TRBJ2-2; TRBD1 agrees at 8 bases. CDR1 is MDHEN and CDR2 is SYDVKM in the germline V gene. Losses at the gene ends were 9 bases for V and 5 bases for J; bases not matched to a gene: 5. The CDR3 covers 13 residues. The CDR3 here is CASRQGATGELFF. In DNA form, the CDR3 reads TGTGCCAGTAGGCAGGGGGCAACCGGGGAGCTGTTTTTT.

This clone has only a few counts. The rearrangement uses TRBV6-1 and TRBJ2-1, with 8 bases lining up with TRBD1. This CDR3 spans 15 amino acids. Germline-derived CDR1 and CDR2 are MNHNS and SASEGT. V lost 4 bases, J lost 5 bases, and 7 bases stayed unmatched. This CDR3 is CASSGQGPSNNEQFF. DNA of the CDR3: TGTGCCAGCAGTGGACAGGGGCCATCCAACAATGAGCAGTTCTTC.

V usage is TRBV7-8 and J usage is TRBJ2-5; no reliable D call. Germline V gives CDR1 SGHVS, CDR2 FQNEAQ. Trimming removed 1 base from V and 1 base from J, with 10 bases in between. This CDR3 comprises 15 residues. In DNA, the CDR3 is TGTGCCAGCAGCTTAGGTCTTATGATCCAAGAGACCCAGTACTTC. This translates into CASSLGLMIQETQYF.

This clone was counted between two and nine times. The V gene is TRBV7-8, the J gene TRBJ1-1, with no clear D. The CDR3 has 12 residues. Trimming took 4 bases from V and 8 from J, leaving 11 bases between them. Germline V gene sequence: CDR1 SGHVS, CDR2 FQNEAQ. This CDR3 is CASSSAVAEAFF. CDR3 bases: TGTGCCAGCAGCTCTGCGGTAGCGGAAGCTTTCTTT. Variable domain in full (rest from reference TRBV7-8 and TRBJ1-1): GAGVSQSPRYKVAKRGQDVALRCDPISGHVSLFWYQQALGQGPEFLTYFQNEAQLDKSGLPSDRFFAERPEGSVSTLKIQRTQQEDSAVYLCASSSAVAEAFFGQGTRLTVV.

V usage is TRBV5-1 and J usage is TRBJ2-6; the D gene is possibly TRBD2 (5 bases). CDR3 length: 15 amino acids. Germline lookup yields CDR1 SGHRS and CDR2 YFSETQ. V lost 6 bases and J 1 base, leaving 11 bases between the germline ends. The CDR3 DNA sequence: TGCGCCAGCACCCCGAGGGAATCTGGGGCCAACGTCCTGACTTTC. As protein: CASTPRESGANVLTF. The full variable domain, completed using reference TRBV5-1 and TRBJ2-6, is KAGVTQTPRYLIKTRGQQVTLSCSPISGHRSVSWYQQTPGQGLQFLFEYFSETQRNKGNFPGRFSGRQFSNSRSEMNVSTLELGDSALYLCASTPRESGANVLTFGAGSRLTVL.